The 15 T cell receptor beta chains in this list originate from one sample, sequenced in a study of tumor-infiltrating lymphocytes in primary liver carcinoma. TCR beta cDNA was reverse-transcribed from 450 to 500 ng of total RNA. The reaction used a constant-region primer and ProtoScript II reverse transcriptase. TCR beta libraries came from three nested multiplex PCR rounds using slightly modified ARM-PCR. Forward primers for TRBV1-TRBV30 and a C-beta reverse primer served the first two PCR rounds, at approximately 10 cycles each. In TCRdb, the multiplex PCR reads were re-called with MiXCR into one record per CDR3 protein. Here the sample spans over 250,000 distinct CDR3 sequences, around three fifths being singletons. Out of unsorted whole blood came the blood RNA, and germline DNA was extracted as well. Input material: peripheral blood. These receptors originate from a woman in her twenties or thirties with primary liver carcinoma and hepatitis B virus infection.

A few counts support this clonotype. The CDR3 region is CASRGSPGQPLNTEAFF. The CDR3 nucleotides are TGTGCCAGCAGAGGCTCCCCGGGACAGCCTTTGAACACTGAAGCTTTCTTT. The genes are TRBV6-2 or TRBV6-3 and TRBJ1-1, with 7 nucleotides matching TRBD1. Germline assignment: CDR1 MNHEY and CDR2 SVGEGT. V trimming: 6 bases; J trimming: 0 bases; junction bases outside the gene matches: 13. This CDR3 has 17 amino acids.

The rearrangement joins TRBV14 to TRBJ1-2; D is uncertain. The V end lost 1 base, the J end lost 3 bases, and 9 bases lay between the germline ends. Looked up from germline, CDR1 is SGHDN and CDR2 is FVKESK. This CDR3 region has 14 residues. In DNA, the CDR3 is TGTGCCAGCAGCCAAGGGCCAGCTCACTATGGCTACACCTTC. This sequence encodes CASSQGPAHYGYTF.

The chain carries TRBV10-3 and TRBJ2-1; 9 bases match TRBD2. Looked up from germline, CDR1 is ENHRY and CDR2 is SYGVKD. The CDR3 extends over 14 amino acids. The chain's CDR3 is CVSGGSGRYNEQFF. For the CDR3, the DNA is TGTGTCTCAGGGGGTAGCGGGAGATACAATGAGCAGTTCTTC.

On this clonotype itself: Mismatch with germline at one junction end may stem from a read error. The chain employs TRBV12-3 or TRBV12-4 and TRBJ2-3; D is unclear. The CDR3 is 13 amino acids. CDR3 residues: CASSTHHTDTHYF. DNA of the CDR3: TGTGCCAGTTCCACTCACCACACAGATACGCATTATTTT.

Details on this clonotype: At one of its ends the junction is not consistent with the germline gene, which may arise from a read error. CDR3: CAWSPTGNTINF. In DNA form, the CDR3 reads TGTGCCTGGAGTCCCACAGGGAACACCATAAATTTT. The chain uses TRBV30 and TRBJ1-3; the D gene is possibly TRBD1 (6 bases). This CDR3 contains 12 residues. In germline, CDR1 is GTSNPN, CDR2 SVGIG (reference sequence).

About this clonotype itself: The conserved phenylalanine or tryptophan is not found at the CDR3 terminus, so this likely reflects a read error. The chain's CDR3 is CASSLAGTSDGEQFL. CDR3 sequence (DNA): TGTGCCAGTAGCTTGGCCGGGACTAGCGATGGTGAGCAGTTCCTC. This chain uses TRBV11-2 with TRBJ2-1; 10 positions match TRBD2. This CDR3 has 15 amino acids. CDR1 and CDR2 (germline): SGHAT, FQNNGV.

Ten or more counts support this clonotype. The CDR3 coding sequence is TGCGCCAGCAGGAGCGCGGAGACCTACAATGAGCAGTTCTTC. Translated: CASRSAETYNEQFF. This chain joins TRBV5-1 and TRBJ2-1; D gene ambiguous. The V gene's germline CDR1 is SGHRS and CDR2 YFSETQ. The CDR3 consists of 14 residues. V was trimmed by 5 bases and J by 2 bases, leaving 11 bases between them. The whole variable domain, remainder taken from reference TRBV5-1 and TRBJ2-1, is KAGVTQTPRYLIKTRGQQVTLSCSPISGHRSVSWYQQTPGQGLQFLFEYFSETQRNKGNFPGRFSGRQFSNSRSEMNVSTLELGDSALYLCASRSAETYNEQFFGPGTRLTVL.

This clonotype came up a few times. The V call is TRBV12-3 or TRBV12-4, the J call TRBJ1-4; D not certain. The CDR3 length is 15 residues. The V gene lost 3 bases and the J gene lost 4 bases, with 12 bases spanning the gap. CDR3 in amino acids: CASSFYGSFNEKLFF. CDR3 in DNA: TGTGCCAGCAGTTTTTATGGGTCCTTTAATGAAAAACTGTTTTTT.

This clonotype was seen ten or more times. The chain couples TRBV29-1 to TRBJ2-2; a weak D match, TRBD2 (6 bases). The CDR3 is 15 amino acids. With 0 bases removed from V and 6 bases from J, the gap between germline ends came to 14 bases. Germline loops: CDR1 SQVTM, CDR2 ANQGSEA. The CDR3 sequence is CSVEDRTRRAGELFF. The CDR3 DNA is TGCAGCGTTGAAGATAGAACTAGGAGGGCCGGGGAGCTGTTTTTT.

Comment on this clonotype: The conserved closing phenylalanine or tryptophan is absent in this CDR3, likely reflecting a read error. This chain joins TRBV11-2 and TRBJ2-5; TRBD2 might be the D (6 bases). This CDR3 spans 12 amino acids. Looked up from germline, CDR1 is SGHAT and CDR2 is FQNNGV. V lost 4 bases, J lost 5 bases, and 8 bases lay in between. CDR3 coding DNA: TGTGCCAGCAGCTGGAGGGCCGAGACCCAGTACCTC. This translates into CASSWRAETQYL.

For this clonotype: A much larger clone differs by one base, so this may be a read error. The V and J genes are TRBV30 and TRBJ2-3; D possibly corresponds to TRBD1 (6 bases). The CDR3 covers 14 residues. The V gene's germline CDR1 is GTSNPN and CDR2 SVGIG (reference sequence). The CDR3 nucleotides read TGTGCCTGGAGGAGGGGGTTAGGCACAGATATGCAGTATTTT. Protein sequence: CAWRRGLGTDMQYF. Full variable domain (rest looked up from reference TRBV30 and TRBJ2-3): SQTIHQWPATLVQPVGSPLSLECTVEGTSNPNLYWYRQAAGRGLQLLFYSVGIGQISSEVPQNLSASRPQDRQFILSSKKLLLSDSGFYLCAWRRGLGTDMQYFGPGTRLTVL.

This clonotype was seen ten or more times. V usage is TRBV13 and J usage is TRBJ2-5; 8 bases match TRBD1. The CDR3 contains 14 residues. Germline CDR1 PRHDT, CDR2 FYEKMQ (reference sequence). J was trimmed by 5 bases and V by 3 bases; bases with no gene match: 5. In DNA, the CDR3 is TGTGCCAGCAGCTTGGACAGGGAACGTGAGACCCAGTACTTC. Encoded protein: CASSLDRERETQYF. Full variable domain (missing parts from reference TRBV13 and TRBJ2-5): AAGVIQSPRHLIKEKRETATLKCYPIPRHDTVYWYQQGPGQDPQFLISFYEKMQSDKGSIPDRFSAQQFSDYHSELNMSSLELGDSALYFCASSLDRERETQYFGPGTRLLVL.

This clonotype has only a few counts. The chain carries TRBV28 and TRBJ1-6, with a tentative D call TRBD1 (6 bases). With 6 bases removed from V and 11 bases from J, the gap between germline ends came to 14 bases. The CDR3 length is 13 residues. Germline V gives CDR1 MDHEN, CDR2 SYDVKM. As DNA, the CDR3 is TGTGCCAGCAGCCCATCCACAGGGACACCCCTCCACTTT. Translated: CASSPSTGTPLHF.

This clonotype was picked up a small number of times. The V gene is TRBV2, the J gene TRBJ1-5, with D unresolved. The V gene's germline CDR1 is SNHLY and CDR2 FYNNEI. Deletions cut 8 bases from V and 6 bases from J, with 23 bases between. This CDR3 has 16 residues. CDR3 sequence reads: CASGLALYPIGQPQHF. The CDR3 bases are TGTGCCAGCGGATTGGCCCTCTACCCGATTGGTCAGCCCCAGCATTTT. The whole variable domain, remainder taken from reference TRBV2 and TRBJ1-5, is EPEVTQTPSHQVTQMGQEVILRCVPISNHLYFYWYRQILGQKVEFLVSFYNNEISEKSEIFDDQFSVERPDGSNFTLKIRSTKLEDSAMYFCASGLALYPIGQPQHFGDGTRLSIL.

The chain carries TRBV12-3 or TRBV12-4 and TRBJ1-5; maybe TRBD1 (6 bases). The V end was cut by 6 bases, the J end by 2 bases, with 14 bases between. The CDR3 runs to 15 residues. CDR3 coding DNA: TGTGCCAGCAGGAGGGGACAAGGTGGCAATCAGCCCCAGCATTTT. It is translated as CASRRGQGGNQPQHF.